This TCR beta chain was recovered during a study of blood T cells in healthy people across ages. V lost 3 bases, J lost 4 bases, and 5 bases stayed unmatched. CDR3 size: 15 residues. The V gene's germline CDR1 is SGHDN and CDR2 FVKESK. This clonotype was found many times. For the second PCR, which ran for about 7 to 11 cycles, a sample-barcoded 5' primer and a J-beta primer mix were used. TCRdb analysed the 5' RACE reads with MiXCR anew, one entry per CDR3 protein. The table lists approximately 800,000 distinct CDR3 sequences, around 34% of them singletons. The specimen sequenced was blood. This TCR derives from a man aged 18 to 30 in good health. The rearrangement joins TRBV14 to TRBJ2-1, with TRBD1 matching 8 bases. The CDR3 nucleotides read TGTGCCAGCAGCCACGACAGGGGATCGTACAATGAGCAGTTCTTC. Its translation: CASSHDRGSYNEQFF.